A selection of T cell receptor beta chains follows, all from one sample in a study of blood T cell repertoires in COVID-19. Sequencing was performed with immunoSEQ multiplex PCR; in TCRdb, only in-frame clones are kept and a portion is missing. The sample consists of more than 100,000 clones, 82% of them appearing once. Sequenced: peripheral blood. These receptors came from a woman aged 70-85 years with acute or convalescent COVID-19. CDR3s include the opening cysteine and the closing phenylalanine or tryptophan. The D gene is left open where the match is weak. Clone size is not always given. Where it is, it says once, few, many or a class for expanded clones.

CDR3nt: TGTGCCAGTAGGATGACAGGGAGCATTGAGGAGCTGTTTTTT; CDR3aa: CASRMTGSIEELFF; abundance: .; v_gene: TRBV19; d_gene: TRBD1; j_gene: TRBJ2-2
CDR3nt: TGCAGCGTTGGACAGAAGTCTGGGGCCAACGTCCTGACTTTC; CDR3aa: CSVGQKSGANVLTF; abundance: .; v_gene: TRBV29-1; d_gene: .; j_gene: TRBJ2-6
CDR3nt: TGCGCCAGCAGCCAAGGGAGCGGGGATGAGCAGTTCTTC; CDR3aa: CASSQGSGDEQFF; abundance: .; v_gene: TRBV4-3; d_gene: TRBD2; j_gene: TRBJ2-1
CDR3nt: TGTGCCAGCATCCCCCAGGGGGCACACACTGAAGCTTTCTTT; CDR3aa: CASIPQGAHTEAFF; abundance: .; v_gene: TRBV6-6; d_gene: TRBD1; j_gene: TRBJ1-1
CDR3nt: TGTGCCAGCAGCCCCAGAACCGGGACTATTAATGAGCAGTTCTTC; CDR3aa: CASSPRTGTINEQFF; abundance: .; v_gene: TRBV9; d_gene: TRBD2; j_gene: TRBJ2-1
CDR3nt: TGTGCCACCAGCAGAGACAGTGGCCCGTATGGCTACACCTTC; CDR3aa: CATSRDSGPYGYTF; abundance: .; v_gene: TRBV15; d_gene: .; j_gene: TRBJ1-2
CDR3nt: TGTGCCAGCAGCCATCTAGCGTACGAGCAGTACTTC; CDR3aa: CASSHLAYEQYF; abundance: .; v_gene: TRBV11-2; d_gene: .; j_gene: TRBJ2-7
CDR3nt: TGTGCCAGCAGACAAGACATCCTGAACACTGAAGCTTTCTTT; CDR3aa: CASRQDILNTEAFF; abundance: .; v_gene: TRBV4-2; d_gene: .; j_gene: TRBJ1-1
CDR3nt: TGTGCCAGCAGCCAACAGGGTCCCTGGGATAGAACCCAGTACTTC; CDR3aa: CASSQQGPWDRTQYF; abundance: .; v_gene: TRBV6-2/TRBV6-3; d_gene: .; j_gene: TRBJ2-5
CDR3nt: TGTGCCAGCAGCTTAAACAGGAACACCGGGGAGCTGTTTTTT; CDR3aa: CASSLNRNTGELFF; abundance: few; v_gene: TRBV7-9; d_gene: .; j_gene: TRBJ2-2
CDR3nt: TGTGCCAGCAGTGAGGGTAGCTTTGGTGAGCAGTTCTTC; CDR3aa: CASSEGSFGEQFF; abundance: .; v_gene: TRBV6-4; d_gene: .; j_gene: TRBJ2-1
CDR3nt: TGTGCCAGCAGCTTTCAGGGAAATAGCAATCAGCCCCAGCATTTT; CDR3aa: CASSFQGNSNQPQHF; abundance: .; v_gene: TRBV7-2; d_gene: .; j_gene: TRBJ1-5
CDR3nt: TGTGCCAGCACGGAAGGGGACAGGGGTTCCTATGGCTACACCTTC; CDR3aa: CASTEGDRGSYGYTF; abundance: .; v_gene: TRBV2; d_gene: TRBD1; j_gene: TRBJ1-2
CDR3nt: TGTGCCAGCAGCGTAGGTCCAGGCCTCACAGATACGCAGTATTTT; CDR3aa: CASSVGPGLTDTQYF; abundance: .; v_gene: TRBV9; d_gene: .; j_gene: TRBJ2-3
CDR3nt: TGTGCCAGCAGCCCTTCACAGGGGGCAGTGTATGGCTACACCTTC; CDR3aa: CASSPSQGAVYGYTF; abundance: .; v_gene: TRBV2; d_gene: TRBD1; j_gene: TRBJ1-2
CDR3nt: TGTGCCAGCTCGGAGGGACTGGGTAATGAAAAACTGTTTTTT; CDR3aa: CASSEGLGNEKLFF; abundance: .; v_gene: TRBV18; d_gene: .; j_gene: TRBJ1-4
CDR3nt: TGTGCCACCAGCAGAGACAGGGTCAGGGAAGCTTTCTTT; CDR3aa: CATSRDRVREAFF; abundance: .; v_gene: TRBV15; d_gene: .; j_gene: TRBJ1-1
CDR3nt: TGTGCCAGTAGTACACAGCACGGCAATCAGCCCCAGCATTTT; CDR3aa: CASSTQHGNQPQHF; abundance: .; v_gene: TRBV19; d_gene: .; j_gene: TRBJ1-5
CDR3nt: TGTGCCAGCAGCTTAGCGGCTTCGACAGCTAACTATGGCTACACCTTC; CDR3aa: CASSLAASTANYGYTF; abundance: .; v_gene: TRBV7-9; d_gene: .; j_gene: TRBJ1-2
CDR3nt: TGTGCCAGCAGCCCCGGGACTAGCGGGGGGACACAAGAGACCCAGTACTTC; CDR3aa: CASSPGTSGGTQETQYF; abundance: .; v_gene: TRBV5-4; d_gene: TRBD2; j_gene: TRBJ2-5
CDR3nt: TGTGCCAGTAAGGGCCTCGACAGGGACGTCCAGCCCCAGCATTTT; CDR3aa: CASKGLDRDVQPQHF; abundance: .; v_gene: TRBV19; d_gene: TRBD1; j_gene: TRBJ1-5
CDR3nt: TGTGCCAGCAGTTACGGGACAGGGAATGAGCAGTTCTTC; CDR3aa: CASSYGTGNEQFF; abundance: once; v_gene: TRBV27; d_gene: TRBD1; j_gene: TRBJ2-1
CDR3nt: TGCGCCAGCAGCTTGGAGGGGGTGGGCAATCAGCCCCAGCATTTT; CDR3aa: CASSLEGVGNQPQHF; abundance: few; v_gene: TRBV5-1; d_gene: .; j_gene: TRBJ1-5
CDR3nt: TGTGCCAGCAAAGGGGGGAACACTGAAGCTTTCTTT; CDR3aa: CASKGGNTEAFF; abundance: once; v_gene: TRBV28; d_gene: .; j_gene: TRBJ1-1
CDR3nt: TGTGCCAGCAGCTTAGGTTCGGCAGGGACTACAGATACGCAGTATTTT; CDR3aa: CASSLGSAGTTDTQYF; abundance: .; v_gene: TRBV11-1; d_gene: .; j_gene: TRBJ2-3
CDR3nt: TGTGCCAGCAGCGGGACAGGATTAGCTGGGGGCTACGCCTTC; CDR3aa: CASSGTGLAGGYAF; abundance: .; v_gene: TRBV7-8; d_gene: TRBD1; j_gene: TRBJ1-2
CDR3nt: TGTGCCAGCAGCTCGGGGGGGACAGCCGTTGAAAAACTGTTTTTT; CDR3aa: CASSSGGTAVEKLFF; abundance: .; v_gene: TRBV11-1; d_gene: TRBD1; j_gene: TRBJ1-4
CDR3nt: TGTGCCAGCAGCCCCACAGCCGACAGGCACCTGGGGACTGAAGCTTTCTTT; CDR3aa: CASSPTADRHLGTEAFF; abundance: .; v_gene: TRBV3-1/TRBV3-2; d_gene: .; j_gene: TRBJ1-1
CDR3nt: TGTGCCAGCTCACCAGAAACAGGGGTGTACGCTTTCTTT; CDR3aa: CASSPETGVYAFF; abundance: .; v_gene: TRBV18; d_gene: TRBD1; j_gene: TRBJ1-1
CDR3nt: TGTGCCACAAAGACAGTCCCTTCCTACGAGCAGTACTTC; CDR3aa: CATKTVPSYEQYF; abundance: few; v_gene: TRBV10-3; d_gene: .; j_gene: TRBJ2-7
CDR3nt: TGTGCCAGCAGTTCGACAGGGAGTAATCAGCCCCAGCATTTT; CDR3aa: CASSSTGSNQPQHF; abundance: .; v_gene: TRBV6-5; d_gene: TRBD1; j_gene: TRBJ1-5
CDR3nt: TGCAGTGCTAGTTCGGCTAGCAACCCGCAGGATACGCAGTATTTT; CDR3aa: CSASSASNPQDTQYF; abundance: .; v_gene: TRBV20-1; d_gene: .; j_gene: TRBJ2-3
CDR3nt: TGTGCCAGCAGCTTAGGACAGGGAAATGGAAACACCATATATTTT; CDR3aa: CASSLGQGNGNTIYF; abundance: .; v_gene: TRBV7-9; d_gene: TRBD1; j_gene: TRBJ1-3
CDR3nt: TGTGCCAGTAGTATAGATCGCAGTCCCCTCGAGCAGTACTTC; CDR3aa: CASSIDRSPLEQYF; abundance: .; v_gene: TRBV19; d_gene: .; j_gene: TRBJ2-7
CDR3nt: TGTGCCTGGATAAAGAGGGCAGGCAATGAGCAGTTCTTC; CDR3aa: CAWIKRAGNEQFF; abundance: .; v_gene: TRBV30; d_gene: .; j_gene: TRBJ2-1
CDR3nt: TGTGCCAGCAGCGTAGTTAACATGAACACTGAAGCTTTCTTT; CDR3aa: CASSVVNMNTEAFF; abundance: .; v_gene: TRBV9; d_gene: .; j_gene: TRBJ1-1
CDR3nt: TGCGCCAGCAGCATCGGGACAGGGAGCAATTGGCCCCAGCATTTT; CDR3aa: CASSIGTGSNWPQHF; abundance: few; v_gene: TRBV5-1; d_gene: TRBD1; j_gene: TRBJ1-5
CDR3nt: TGTGCCAGCAGCCGGGACAGGGTAGAGGAAAAACTGTTTTTT; CDR3aa: CASSRDRVEEKLFF; abundance: .; v_gene: TRBV27; d_gene: TRBD1; j_gene: TRBJ1-4
CDR3nt: TGCAGCGTTGAAGACGGTCCGACTGAAGCTTTCTTT; CDR3aa: CSVEDGPTEAFF; abundance: .; v_gene: TRBV29-1; d_gene: .; j_gene: TRBJ1-1
CDR3nt: TGCGCCAGCAGCCAAGAGCCGGGACAGGGTCGGACCCAGTACTTC; CDR3aa: CASSQEPGQGRTQYF; abundance: .; v_gene: TRBV4-1; d_gene: TRBD1; j_gene: TRBJ2-5
CDR3nt: TGTGCCAGCAGCTTAGAATACATCTCCCCACGATACTTT; CDR3aa: CASSLEYISPRYF; abundance: .; v_gene: TRBV7-2; d_gene: .; j_gene: TRBJ1-6
CDR3nt: TGTGCCAGCAGTTTTTCCACAGGGGGAGAGACCCAGTACTTC; CDR3aa: CASSFSTGGETQYF; abundance: once; v_gene: TRBV6-2/TRBV6-3; d_gene: TRBD1; j_gene: TRBJ2-5
CDR3nt: TGTGCCATCCAGCAGGGTCTCGGGGGCTACACCTTC; CDR3aa: CAIQQGLGGYTF; abundance: .; v_gene: TRBV14; d_gene: .; j_gene: TRBJ1-2
CDR3nt: TGTGCCAGCGGCGGACTGCCTTCGAACACCGGGGAGCTGTTTTTT; CDR3aa: CASGGLPSNTGELFF; abundance: .; v_gene: TRBV7-3; d_gene: .; j_gene: TRBJ2-2
CDR3nt: TGTGCCAGCAGGTCGACAGGGGGCGCAGATACGCAGTATTTT; CDR3aa: CASRSTGGADTQYF; abundance: .; v_gene: TRBV7-3; d_gene: TRBD1; j_gene: TRBJ2-3